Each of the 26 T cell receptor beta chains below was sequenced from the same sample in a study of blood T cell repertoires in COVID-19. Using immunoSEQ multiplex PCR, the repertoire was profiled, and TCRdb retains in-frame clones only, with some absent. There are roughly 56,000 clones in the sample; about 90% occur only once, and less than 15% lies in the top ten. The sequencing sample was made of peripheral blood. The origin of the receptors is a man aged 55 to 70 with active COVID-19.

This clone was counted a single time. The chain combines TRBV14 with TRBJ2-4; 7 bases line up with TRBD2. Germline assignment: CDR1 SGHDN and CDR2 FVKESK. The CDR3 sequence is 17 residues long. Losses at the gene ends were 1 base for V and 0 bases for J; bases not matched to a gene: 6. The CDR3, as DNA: TGTGCCAGCAGCCAAGTCCCTAGCGGAGTAGCCAAAAACATTCAGTACTTC. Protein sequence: CASSQVPSGVAKNIQYF.

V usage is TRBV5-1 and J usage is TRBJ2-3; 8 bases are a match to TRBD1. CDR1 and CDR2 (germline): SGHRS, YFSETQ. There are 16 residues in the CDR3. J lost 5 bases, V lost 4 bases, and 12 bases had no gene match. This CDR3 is CASSQGQGARRDTQYF. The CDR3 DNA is TGCGCCAGCAGCCAGGGGCAGGGGGCAAGGCGAGATACGCAGTATTTT.

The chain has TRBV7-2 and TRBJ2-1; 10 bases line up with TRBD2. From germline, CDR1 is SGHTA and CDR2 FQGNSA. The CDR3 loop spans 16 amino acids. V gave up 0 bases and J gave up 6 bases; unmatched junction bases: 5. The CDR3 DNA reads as TGTGCCAGCAGCTTAGCTGCTAGCGGGGGCGCCAATGAGCAGTTCTTC. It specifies CASSLAASGGANEQFF.

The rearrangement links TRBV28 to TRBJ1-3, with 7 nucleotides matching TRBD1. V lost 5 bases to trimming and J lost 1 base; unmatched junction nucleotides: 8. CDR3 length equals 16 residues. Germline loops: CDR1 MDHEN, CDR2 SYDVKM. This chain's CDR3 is CASSPSQGISGNTIYF. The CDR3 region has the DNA TGTGCCAGCAGTCCGTCACAGGGGATTTCTGGAAACACCATATATTTT.

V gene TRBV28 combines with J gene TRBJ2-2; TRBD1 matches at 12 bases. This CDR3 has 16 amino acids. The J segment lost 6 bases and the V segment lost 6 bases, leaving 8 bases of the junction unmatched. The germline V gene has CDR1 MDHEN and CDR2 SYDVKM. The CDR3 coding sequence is TGTGCCAGCAGCTTCTCCGGGACAGGGGGCGCCGGGGAGCTGTTTTTT. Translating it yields CASSFSGTGGAGELFF.

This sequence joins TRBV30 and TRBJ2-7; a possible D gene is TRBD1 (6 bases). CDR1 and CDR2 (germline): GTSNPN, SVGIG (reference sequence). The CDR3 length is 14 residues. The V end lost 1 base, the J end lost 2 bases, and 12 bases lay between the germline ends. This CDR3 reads CAWSAWQGTYEQYF. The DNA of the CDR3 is TGTGCCTGGAGTGCTTGGCAGGGGACCTACGAGCAGTACTTC. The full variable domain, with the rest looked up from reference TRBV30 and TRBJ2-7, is SQTIHQWPATLVQPVGSPLSLECTVEGTSNPNLYWYRQAAGRGLQLLFYSVGIGQISSEVPQNLSASRPQDRQFILSSKKLLLSDSGFYLCAWSAWQGTYEQYFGPGTRLTVT.

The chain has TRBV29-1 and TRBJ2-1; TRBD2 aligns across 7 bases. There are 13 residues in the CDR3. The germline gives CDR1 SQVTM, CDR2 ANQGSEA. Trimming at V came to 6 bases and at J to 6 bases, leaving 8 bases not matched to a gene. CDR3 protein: CSVAPSGFNEQFF. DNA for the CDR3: TGCAGCGTCGCCCCTAGCGGATTCAATGAGCAGTTCTTC.

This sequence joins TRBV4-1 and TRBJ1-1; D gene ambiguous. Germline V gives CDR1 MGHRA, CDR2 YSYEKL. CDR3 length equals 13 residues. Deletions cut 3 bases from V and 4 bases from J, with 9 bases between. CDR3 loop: CASSHMGTTEAFF. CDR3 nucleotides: TGCGCCAGCAGCCACATGGGCACCACTGAAGCTTTCTTT.

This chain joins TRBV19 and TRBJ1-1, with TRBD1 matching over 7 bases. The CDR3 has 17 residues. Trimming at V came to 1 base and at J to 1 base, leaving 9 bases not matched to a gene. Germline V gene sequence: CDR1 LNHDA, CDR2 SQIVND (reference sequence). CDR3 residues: CASSIGINRGWNTEAFF. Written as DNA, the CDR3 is TGTGCCAGTAGTATAGGGATTAACAGGGGTTGGAACACTGAAGCTTTCTTT.

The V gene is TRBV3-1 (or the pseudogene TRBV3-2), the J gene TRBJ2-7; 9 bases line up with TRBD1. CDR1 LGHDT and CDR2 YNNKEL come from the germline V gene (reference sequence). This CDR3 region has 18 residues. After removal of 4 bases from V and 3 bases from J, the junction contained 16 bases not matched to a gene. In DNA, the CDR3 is TGTGCCAGCAGCCCTGACGAGACCACAGGGGGCCGCTACTACGAGCAGTACTTC. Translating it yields CASSPDETTGGRYYEQYF.

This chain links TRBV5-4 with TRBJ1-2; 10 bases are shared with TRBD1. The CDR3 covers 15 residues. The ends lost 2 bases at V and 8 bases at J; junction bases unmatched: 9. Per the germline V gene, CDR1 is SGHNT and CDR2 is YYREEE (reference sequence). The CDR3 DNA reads TGTGCCAGCAGCTTACCCGATGGACAGGGGGGAGGCTACACCTTC. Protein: CASSLPDGQGGGYTF.

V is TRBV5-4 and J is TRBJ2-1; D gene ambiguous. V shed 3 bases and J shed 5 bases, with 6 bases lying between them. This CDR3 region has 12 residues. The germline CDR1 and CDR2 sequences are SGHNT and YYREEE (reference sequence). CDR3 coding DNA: TGTGCCAGCAGCTCACGGGACAATGAGCAGTTCTTC. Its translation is CASSSRDNEQFF.

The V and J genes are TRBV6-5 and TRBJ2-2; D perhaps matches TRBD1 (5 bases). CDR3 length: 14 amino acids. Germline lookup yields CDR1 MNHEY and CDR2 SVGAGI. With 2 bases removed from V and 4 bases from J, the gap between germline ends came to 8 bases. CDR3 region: CASSYDRLTGELFF. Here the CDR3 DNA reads TGTGCCAGCAGTTACGACAGACTCACCGGGGAGCTGTTTTTT.

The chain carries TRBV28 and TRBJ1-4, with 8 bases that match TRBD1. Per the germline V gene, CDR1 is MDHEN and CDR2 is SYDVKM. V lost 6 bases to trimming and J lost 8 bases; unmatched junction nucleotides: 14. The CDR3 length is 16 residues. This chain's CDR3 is CASRLSPGGAEEKLFF. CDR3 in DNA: TGTGCCAGCAGACTATCCCCAGGGGGCGCGGAAGAAAAACTGTTTTTT.

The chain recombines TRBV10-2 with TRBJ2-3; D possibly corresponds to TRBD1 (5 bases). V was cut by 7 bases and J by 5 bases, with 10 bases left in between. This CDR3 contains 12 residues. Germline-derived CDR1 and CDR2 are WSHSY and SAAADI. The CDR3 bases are TGCGCCAGCATTGCAGGGCAAGATACGCAGTATTTT. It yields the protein CASIAGQDTQYF.

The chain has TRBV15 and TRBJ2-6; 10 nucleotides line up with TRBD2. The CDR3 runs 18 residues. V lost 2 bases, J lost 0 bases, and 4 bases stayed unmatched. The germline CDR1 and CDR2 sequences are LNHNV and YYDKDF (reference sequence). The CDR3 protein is CATSRFGTSASGANVLTF. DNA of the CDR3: TGTGCCACCAGCAGATTCGGGACTAGCGCCTCTGGGGCCAACGTCCTGACTTTC.

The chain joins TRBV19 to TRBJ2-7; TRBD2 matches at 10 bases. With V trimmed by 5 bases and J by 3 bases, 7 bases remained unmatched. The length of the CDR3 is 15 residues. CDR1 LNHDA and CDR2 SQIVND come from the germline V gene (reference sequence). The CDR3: CASSEASGRYYEQYF. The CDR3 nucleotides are TGTGCCAGTAGTGAGGCTAGCGGGAGATACTACGAGCAGTACTTC.

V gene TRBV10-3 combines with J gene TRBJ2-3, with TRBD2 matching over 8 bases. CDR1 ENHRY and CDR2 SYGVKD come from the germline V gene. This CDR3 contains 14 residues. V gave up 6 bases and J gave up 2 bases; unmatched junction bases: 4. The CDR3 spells CAIRRGVDTDTQYF. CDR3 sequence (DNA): TGTGCCATCAGGCGGGGGGTTGACACAGATACGCAGTATTTT.

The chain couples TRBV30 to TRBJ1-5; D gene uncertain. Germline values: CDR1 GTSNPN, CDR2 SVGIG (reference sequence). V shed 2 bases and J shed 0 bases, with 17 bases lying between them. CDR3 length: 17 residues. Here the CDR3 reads CAWSRQLESYSNQPQHF. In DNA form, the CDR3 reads TGTGCCTGGAGTCGCCAACTAGAATCCTATAGCAATCAGCCCCAGCATTTT.

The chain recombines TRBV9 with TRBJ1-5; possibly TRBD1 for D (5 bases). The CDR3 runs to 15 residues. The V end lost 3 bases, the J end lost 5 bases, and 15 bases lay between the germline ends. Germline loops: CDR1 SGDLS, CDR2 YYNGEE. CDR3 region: CASSATDSHYQPQHF. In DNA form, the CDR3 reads TGTGCCAGCAGCGCCACTGACAGTCACTATCAGCCCCAGCATTTT.

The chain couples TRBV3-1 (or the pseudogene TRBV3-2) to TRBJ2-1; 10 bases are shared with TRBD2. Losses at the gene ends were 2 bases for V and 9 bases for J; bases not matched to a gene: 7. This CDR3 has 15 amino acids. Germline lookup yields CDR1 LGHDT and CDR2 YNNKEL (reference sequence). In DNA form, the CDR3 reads TGTGCCAGCAGCCAACTGAGCGGGGGGGCCGGTGAGCAGTTCTTC. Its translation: CASSQLSGGAGEQFF.

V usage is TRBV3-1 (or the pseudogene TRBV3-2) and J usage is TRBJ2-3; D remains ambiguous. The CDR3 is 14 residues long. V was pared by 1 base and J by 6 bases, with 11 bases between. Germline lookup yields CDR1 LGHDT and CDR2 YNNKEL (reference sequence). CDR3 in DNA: TGTGCCAGCAGCCAAGGCCACCCCCGGGATACGCAGTATTTT. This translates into CASSQGHPRDTQYF.

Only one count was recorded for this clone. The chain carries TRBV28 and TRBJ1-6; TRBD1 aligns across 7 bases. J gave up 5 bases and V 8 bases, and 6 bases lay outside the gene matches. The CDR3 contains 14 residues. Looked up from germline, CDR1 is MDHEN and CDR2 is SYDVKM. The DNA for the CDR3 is TGTGCCAGCCGTAGGGGGCCCAATAATTCACCCCTCCACTTT. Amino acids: CASRRGPNNSPLHF.

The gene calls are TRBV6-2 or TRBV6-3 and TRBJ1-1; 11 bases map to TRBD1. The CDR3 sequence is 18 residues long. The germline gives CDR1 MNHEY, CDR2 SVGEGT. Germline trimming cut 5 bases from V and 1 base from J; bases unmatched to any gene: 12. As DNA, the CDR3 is TGTGCCAGCAGTGGCTATTGGACAGGGGGCCGGGGGAACACTGAAGCTTTCTTT. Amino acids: CASSGYWTGGRGNTEAFF.

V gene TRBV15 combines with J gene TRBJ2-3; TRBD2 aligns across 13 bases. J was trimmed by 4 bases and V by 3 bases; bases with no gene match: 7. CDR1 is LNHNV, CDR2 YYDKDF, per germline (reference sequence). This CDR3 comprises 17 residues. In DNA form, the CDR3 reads TGTGCCACCAGCAGGCGACTAGCGGGAGGTGTAGCAGATACGCAGTATTTT. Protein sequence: CATSRRLAGGVADTQYF. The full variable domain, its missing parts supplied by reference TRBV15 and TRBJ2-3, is DAMVIQNPRYQVTQFGKPVTLSCSQTLNHNVMYWYQQKSSQAPKLLFHYYDKDFNNEADTPDNFQSRRPNTSFCFLDIRSPGLGDTAMYLCATSRRLAGGVADTQYFGPGTRLTVL.

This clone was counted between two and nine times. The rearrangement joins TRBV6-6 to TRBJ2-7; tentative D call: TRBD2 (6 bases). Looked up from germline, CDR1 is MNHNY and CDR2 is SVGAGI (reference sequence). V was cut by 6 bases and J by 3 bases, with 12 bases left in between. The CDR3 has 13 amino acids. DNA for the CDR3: TGTGCCAGCAGGGGAGGCTCTATCTACGAGCAGTACTTC. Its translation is CASRGGSIYEQYF.